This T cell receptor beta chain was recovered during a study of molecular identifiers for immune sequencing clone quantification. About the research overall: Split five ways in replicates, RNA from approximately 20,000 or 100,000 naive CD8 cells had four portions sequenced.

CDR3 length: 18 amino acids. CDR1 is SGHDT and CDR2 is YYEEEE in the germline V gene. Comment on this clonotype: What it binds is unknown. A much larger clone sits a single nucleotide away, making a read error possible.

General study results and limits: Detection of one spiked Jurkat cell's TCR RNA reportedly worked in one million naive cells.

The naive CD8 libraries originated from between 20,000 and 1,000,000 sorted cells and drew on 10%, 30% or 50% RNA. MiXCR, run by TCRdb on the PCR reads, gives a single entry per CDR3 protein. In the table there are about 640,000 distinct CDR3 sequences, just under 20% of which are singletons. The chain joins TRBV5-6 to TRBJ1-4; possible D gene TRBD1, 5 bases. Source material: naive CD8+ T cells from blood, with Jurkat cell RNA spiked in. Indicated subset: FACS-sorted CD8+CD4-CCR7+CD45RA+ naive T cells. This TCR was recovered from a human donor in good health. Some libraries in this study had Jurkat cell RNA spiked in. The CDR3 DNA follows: TGTGCCAGCAGCCCGGGGCCACAATCAGAAACAACTAATGAAAAACCGTTTTTT. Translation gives CASSPGPQSETTNEKPFF.